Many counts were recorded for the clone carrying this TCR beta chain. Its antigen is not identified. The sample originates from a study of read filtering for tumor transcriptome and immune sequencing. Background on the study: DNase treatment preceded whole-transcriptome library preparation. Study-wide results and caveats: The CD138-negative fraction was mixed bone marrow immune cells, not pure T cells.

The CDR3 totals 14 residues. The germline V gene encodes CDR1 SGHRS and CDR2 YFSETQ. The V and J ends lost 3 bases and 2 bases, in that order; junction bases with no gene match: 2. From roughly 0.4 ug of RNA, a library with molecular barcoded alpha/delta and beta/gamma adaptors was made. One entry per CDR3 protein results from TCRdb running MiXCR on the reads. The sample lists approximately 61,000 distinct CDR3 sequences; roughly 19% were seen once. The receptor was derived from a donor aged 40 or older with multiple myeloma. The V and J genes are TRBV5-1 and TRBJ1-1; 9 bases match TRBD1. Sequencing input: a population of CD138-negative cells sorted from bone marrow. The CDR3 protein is CASSSGQGNTEAFF. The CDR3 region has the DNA TGCGCCAGCAGCTCGGGACAGGGAAACACTGAAGCTTTCTTT.